The rows below give T cell receptor beta chains drawn from one sample of a study of T cell repertoires in aging, cancer and after chemotherapy. MiXCR, applied by TCRdb to the multiplex PCR reads, yields one record per CDR3 protein. The repertoire holds about 13,000 distinct CDR3 sequences, with 26% as singletons. Material: blood. The receptor source for this set is a human donor in good health. The CDR3 runs from the conserved cysteine through the conserved F or W. Each record gives: CDR3 DNA, CDR3 protein, V gene, J gene, D gene, clone size. The D gene is left open where the match is weak. Only some rows state a clone size, as once, few, many or a class for expanded clones.

DNA: TGTGCCAGCTCGCGCCTCACAGATACGCAGTATTTT; CDR3: CASSRLTDTQYF; V: TRBV18; J: TRBJ2-3; D: -; size: -
DNA: TGTGCCAGCAGCTCGGACAGGGGGCGAGGAGAGACCCAGTACTTC; CDR3: CASSSDRGRGETQYF; V: TRBV6-5; J: TRBJ2-5; D: TRBD1; size: -
DNA: TGTGCCAGCAGCCTGACCTGGGGAGATACGCAGTATTTT; CDR3: CASSLTWGDTQYF; V: TRBV11-1; J: TRBJ2-3; D: -; size: -
DNA: TGTGCCAGCAGCGAGAGCGGGGGTCAAGAGACCCAGTACTTC; CDR3: CASSESGGQETQYF; V: TRBV28; J: TRBJ2-5; D: TRBD2; size: few
DNA: TGTGCCACCAGCAGAGGAGGGGGAAATGGCTACACCTTC; CDR3: CATSRGGGNGYTF; V: TRBV15; J: TRBJ1-2; D: -; size: medium-sized
DNA: TGTGCCAGCTCACCACCGCCGGGGAGGGCCGAGCAGTACTTC; CDR3: CASSPPPGRAEQYF; V: TRBV18; J: TRBJ2-7; D: TRBD2; size: -
DNA: TGTGCCAGCACACTCCAGGGGGGGACTAATGAAAAACTGTTTTTT; CDR3: CASTLQGGTNEKLFF; V: TRBV6-5; J: TRBJ1-4; D: TRBD1; size: medium-sized
DNA: TGCGCCAGCAGCAGCGATTCTACTCAGGGGGCAACTAATGAAAAACTGTTTTTT; CDR3: CASSSDSTQGATNEKLFF; V: TRBV5-1; J: TRBJ1-4; D: TRBD1; size: few
DNA: TGTGCCAGCAGACAGGGGTATAATTCACCCCTCCACTTT; CDR3: CASRQGYNSPLHF; V: TRBV6-5; J: TRBJ1-6; D: TRBD1; size: medium-sized
DNA: TGCAGTGCTAGAGATTACAGGGGGCGCTTAGAAAAACTGTTTTTT; CDR3: CSARDYRGRLEKLFF; V: TRBV20-1; J: TRBJ1-4; D: TRBD1; size: few
DNA: TGCAGTGCTACACCACAGGGGGTCGGTTCACCCCTCCACTTT; CDR3: CSATPQGVGSPLHF; V: TRBV20-1; J: TRBJ1-6; D: TRBD1; size: -
DNA: TGCAGCGTTGAGGCTGCGCAGTTCTTC; CDR3: CSVEAAQFF; V: TRBV29-1; J: TRBJ2-1; D: -; size: medium-sized
DNA: TGTGCCAGCAGTTACTCCCGAGGGGGCCGGACTGAAGCTTTCTTT; CDR3: CASSYSRGGRTEAFF; V: TRBV6-5; J: TRBJ1-1; D: TRBD1; size: medium-sized
DNA: TGTGCCAGCAGTTCCCAACGGACTAGCGGGGGCACAGATACGCAGTATTTT; CDR3: CASSSQRTSGGTDTQYF; V: TRBV28; J: TRBJ2-3; D: TRBD2; size: -
DNA: TGTGCCTGGAGTATGACTTCTGGAAACACCATATATTTT; CDR3: CAWSMTSGNTIYF; V: TRBV30; J: TRBJ1-3; D: -; size: medium-sized
DNA: TGTGCCAGCAGTTTAGACCGGGGAACCCCTGGGGCCAACGTCCTGACTTTC; CDR3: CASSLDRGTPGANVLTF; V: TRBV28; J: TRBJ2-6; D: -; size: few
DNA: TGCGCCAGCAGCGTGGGTTCGGGGTTGCAAGAGACCCAGTACTTC; CDR3: CASSVGSGLQETQYF; V: TRBV5-1; J: TRBJ2-5; D: -; size: -
DNA: TGTGCCAGCGGCGATACCCCGGGACAGGGTGGGGACATTCAGTACTTC; CDR3: CASGDTPGQGGDIQYF; V: TRBV6-1; J: TRBJ2-4; D: TRBD1; size: -
DNA: TGTGCCAGCCGTCTTTCGGGGGGGGGCGTCACCGGGGAGCTGTTTTTT; CDR3: CASRLSGGGVTGELFF; V: TRBV25-1; J: TRBJ2-2; D: TRBD2; size: -
DNA: TGTGGCAGCAGCTTTAGCGGGGGGGGCGTAGATACGCAGTATTTT; CDR3: CGSSFSGGGVDTQYF; V: TRBV7-3; J: TRBJ2-3; D: TRBD2; size: -
DNA: TGTGCCAGCAGCGTAGGTAGCGGGGGGGTCCGCACAGATACGCAGTATTTT; CDR3: CASSVGSGGVRTDTQYF; V: TRBV9; J: TRBJ2-3; D: TRBD2; size: few
DNA: TGTGCCAGCTCTTCGACAGGGGGGAATGAAAAACTGTTTTTT; CDR3: CASSSTGGNEKLFF; V: TRBV18; J: TRBJ1-4; D: TRBD1; size: few